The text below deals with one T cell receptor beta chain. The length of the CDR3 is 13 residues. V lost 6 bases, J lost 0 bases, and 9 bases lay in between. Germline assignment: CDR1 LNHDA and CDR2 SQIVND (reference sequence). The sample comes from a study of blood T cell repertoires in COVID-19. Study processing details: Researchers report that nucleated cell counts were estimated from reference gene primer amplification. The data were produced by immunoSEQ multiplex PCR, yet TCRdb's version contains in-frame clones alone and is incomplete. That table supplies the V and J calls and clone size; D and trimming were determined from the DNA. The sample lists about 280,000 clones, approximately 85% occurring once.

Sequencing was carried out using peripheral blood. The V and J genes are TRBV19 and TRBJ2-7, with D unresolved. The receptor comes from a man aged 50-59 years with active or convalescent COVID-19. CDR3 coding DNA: TGTGCCAGTAGCCTAGAATCCTCCTACGAGCAGTACTTC. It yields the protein CASSLESSYEQYF.